The 27 T cell receptor beta chains listed next were all sequenced from one sample in a study of memory CD4+ T cells and cytomegalovirus serostatus. Measured with immunoSEQ multiplex PCR; TCRdb has only the in-frame clones, and not every one. The repertoire has 60,000 to 75,000 clones, 80% of them found once; the top ten carry approximately 0.54%. The sort gate was single viable CD3+CD4+CD8-CD45RO+ cells for memory CD4+ T cells. Sequencing was carried out using memory CD4+ T cells from blood. The receptors were sampled from an adult in good health and CMV-seronegative. Some clones in this sample may be carry-over from other donors' samples.

Comments on this clone: The junction departs from germline at one end; a sequencing error may be responsible. The chain recombines TRBV7-7 with TRBJ2-7; D tentatively reads TRBD1 or TRBD2 (7 bases each). This CDR3 spans 15 amino acids. The germline V gene has CDR1 SSHAT and CDR2 FNYEAQ (reference sequence). CDR3: CASSVGAGGDYEQYF. Here the CDR3 DNA reads TGTGCTAGCAGCGTCGGGGCAGGGGGGGACTACGAGCAGTACTTC.

The rearrangement uses TRBV11-2 and TRBJ2-7; D is uncertain. Trimming cost V 1 base and J 3 bases, with 16 bases left between them. The CDR3 sequence is 16 residues long. Germline CDR1 is SGHAT and CDR2 is FQNNGV. The CDR3 DNA follows: TGTGCCAGCAGCTTAGCGGTTCGGGTCAGAGACTACGAGCAGTACTTC. Translation gives CASSLAVRVRDYEQYF. Using reference TRBV11-2 and TRBJ2-7 for the parts outside the CDR3, the full variable domain is EAGVAQSPRYKIIEKRQSVAFWCNPISGHATLYWYQQILGQGPKLLIQFQNNGVVDDSQLPKDRFSAERLKGVDSTLKIQPAKLEDSAVYLCASSLAVRVRDYEQYFGPGTRLTVT.

The chain combines TRBV6-5 with TRBJ2-5; D ambiguous. Germline values: CDR1 MNHEY, CDR2 SVGAGI. Trimming removed 2 bases from V and 5 bases from J, with 18 bases in between. The CDR3 runs to 16 residues. Here the CDR3 reads CASSYGLGSHGETQYF. The CDR3 coding sequence is TGTGCCAGCAGTTACGGGCTAGGGTCCCACGGGGAGACCCAGTACTTC.

The CDR3 DNA follows: TGTGCCTGGAGTGATCTGAGCAATCAGCCCCAGCATTTT. This encodes CAWSDLSNQPQHF. The chain combines TRBV30 with TRBJ1-5; D ambiguous. Germline loops: CDR1 GTSNPN, CDR2 SVGIG (reference sequence). V lost 1 base, J lost 1 base, and 5 bases lay in between. The CDR3 loop spans 13 amino acids. The full variable domain, in which reference TRBV30 and TRBJ1-5 provide the parts outside the CDR3, is SQTIHQWPATLVQPVGSPLSLECTVEGTSNPNLYWYRQAAGRGLQLLFYSVGIGQISSEVPQNLSASRPQDRQFILSSKKLLLSDSGFYLCAWSDLSNQPQHFGDGTRLSIL.

This chain joins TRBV28 and TRBJ2-3; D remains ambiguous. The germline V gene encodes CDR1 MDHEN and CDR2 SYDVKM. The CDR3 has 16 amino acids. The V and J ends lost 5 bases and 1 base respectively, with 16 bases between them. In DNA form, the CDR3 reads TGTGCCAGCAGTCCTCCGGCCCAAGACGGCACAGATACGCAGTATTTT. Protein sequence: CASSPPAQDGTDTQYF.

V gene TRBV11-2 combines with J gene TRBJ2-7, with unresolved D. The CDR3 has 12 amino acids. Germline assignment: CDR1 SGHAT and CDR2 FQNNGV. V lost 3 bases and J lost 4, with 7 bases in between. In nucleotides, the CDR3 is TGTGCCAGCAGCTTCTCCGGATACGAGCAGTACTTC. It specifies CASSFSGYEQYF.

This chain connects TRBV2 to TRBJ2-1; 7 bases agree with TRBD2. The CDR3 has 13 amino acids. CDR1 SNHLY and CDR2 FYNNEI come from the germline V gene. V was clipped by 6 bases and J by 4 bases; unmatched bases: 3. Written as DNA, the CDR3 is TGTGCCAGCAGAGCGGGGACGTACAATGAGCAGTTCTTC. The encoded protein is CASRAGTYNEQFF.

J is TRBJ1-2 and V is TRBV7-2; perhaps TRBD1 as D (6 bases). The CDR3 is 14 residues long. The V and J ends lost 8 bases and 8 bases respectively, with 21 bases between them. Germline V CDR1 and CDR2: SGHTA, FQGNSA. The CDR3 sequence is CASRVGGGAQGYTF. The CDR3, as DNA: TGTGCCAGCCGCGTGGGGGGGGGCGCTCAGGGCTACACCTTC. Full variable domain (missing parts from reference TRBV7-2 and TRBJ1-2): GAGVSQSPSNKVTEKGKDVELRCDPISGHTALYWYRQSLGQGLEFLIYFQGNSAPDKSGLPSDRFSAERTGGSVSTLTIQRTQQEDSAVYLCASRVGGGAQGYTFGSGTRLTVV.

The chain employs TRBV7-2 and TRBJ1-5; D unclear. CDR3 size: 15 residues. Germline CDR1 and CDR2: SGHTA and FQGNSA. Trimming stripped 1 base from V and 3 bases from J, with 10 bases between. Here the CDR3 DNA reads TGTGCCAGCAGCTTAGGGCACGGTTTCAATCAGCCCCAGCATTTT. Translated, it gives CASSLGHGFNQPQHF.

The chain has TRBV6-6 and TRBJ1-3, with a weak D call TRBD1 (6 bases). The CDR3 length is 13 residues. V was clipped by 8 bases and J by 1 base, with 9 bases between them. Germline CDR1 MNHNY, CDR2 SVGAGI (reference sequence). CDR3 protein: CASLGQSGNTIYF. The CDR3 bases are TGTGCCAGCCTCGGACAGTCTGGAAACACCATATATTTT.

This clone was counted a few times. The V and J genes are TRBV4-1 and TRBJ1-1; no clear D gene. The CDR3 is 13 residues long. Germline V lookup: CDR1 MGHRA, CDR2 YSYEKL. The germline V and J ends were trimmed by 4 bases and 8 bases, with 14 bases remaining between them. CDR3: CASSLQESGEAFF. The CDR3 DNA reads TGCGCCAGCAGCCTACAAGAGTCTGGAGAAGCTTTCTTT.

This chain joins TRBV7-3 and TRBJ2-1; 15 positions agree with TRBD2. The CDR3 runs to 17 residues. Germline values: CDR1 SGHTA, CDR2 FQGTGA. V trimming: 0 bases; J trimming: 4 bases; junction bases outside the gene matches: 1. CDR3 DNA: TGTGCCAGCAGCTTAACGGGGACTAGCGGGGGGTACAATGAGCAGTTCTTC. This gives the protein CASSLTGTSGGYNEQFF.

V usage is TRBV11-2 and J usage is TRBJ2-7, with TRBD2 matching over 13 bases. The CDR3 has 16 residues. From germline, CDR1 is SGHAT and CDR2 FQNNGV. Losses at the gene ends were 5 bases for V and 6 bases for J; bases not matched to a gene: 10. The CDR3 reads CASSRGLAGVRSEQYF. Written as DNA, the CDR3 is TGTGCCAGCAGCCGCGGACTAGCGGGAGTCCGGAGCGAGCAGTACTTC.

This clone was detected a few times. The chain is built from TRBV4-3 and TRBJ2-7; D is unresolved. The germline V gene has CDR1 LGHNA and CDR2 YSLEER. The CDR3 is 15 residues long. Trimming left V 0 bases short and J 3 bases short, with 12 bases between. The chain's CDR3 is CASSQERSSHYEQYF. The CDR3 nucleotides are TGCGCCAGCAGCCAAGAGCGGAGCAGCCACTACGAGCAGTACTTC.

This clone was recorded a few times. V and J are TRBV28 and TRBJ1-2; no clear D. This CDR3 spans 12 amino acids. V lost 6 bases to trimming and J lost 4 bases, with 9 bases between them. Germline V gives CDR1 MDHEN, CDR2 SYDVKM. The CDR3 spells CASRDNRYGYTF. The CDR3 DNA sequence: TGTGCCAGCAGGGATAATCGCTATGGCTACACCTTC.

This clone was counted a few times. The rearrangement uses TRBV27 and TRBJ1-1, with 9 bases fitting TRBD1. CDR1 and CDR2 (germline): MNHEY, SMNVEV (reference sequence). The CDR3 spans 13 residues. The trim removed 6 bases at V and 5 bases at J, leaving 4 bases unmatched. The CDR3 DNA reads as TGTGCCAGCAGAAGGGACAGGGCTACTGAAGCTTTCTTT. It translates to CASRRDRATEAFF.

The chain links TRBV5-1 to TRBJ2-5, with 9 bases that match TRBD1. Germline V gives CDR1 SGHRS, CDR2 YFSETQ. This CDR3 has 14 amino acids. Germline trimming cut 0 bases from V and 4 bases from J; bases unmatched to any gene: 1. In nucleotides, the CDR3 is TGCGCCAGCAGCTTGGGACAGGGGGGAGAGACCCAGTACTTC. As protein: CASSLGQGGETQYF.

This chain joins TRBV30 and TRBJ1-5, with TRBD1 matching 8 bases. This CDR3 comprises 15 residues. Germline V gene sequence: CDR1 GTSNPN, CDR2 SVGIG (reference sequence). After removal of 3 bases from V and 4 bases from J, the junction contained 8 bases not matched to a gene. The CDR3 protein is CAWSSGQGGNQPQHF. In nucleotides, the CDR3 is TGTGCCTGGAGCTCCGGACAGGGAGGGAATCAGCCCCAGCATTTT.

This clone was observed a few times. The chain is built from TRBV28 and TRBJ1-3, with D unresolved. Germline CDR1 reads MDHEN; CDR2 reads SYDVKM. The CDR3 extends over 12 amino acids. Trimming removed 3 bases at V and 4 bases at J, with 4 bases between. CDR3 coding DNA: TGTGCCAGCAGTTTCAGAGGAAACACCATATATTTT. Protein sequence: CASSFRGNTIYF.

This chain connects TRBV7-6 to TRBJ2-7; 8 bases line up with TRBD1. CDR3 length: 14 amino acids. Germline lookup yields CDR1 SGHVS and CDR2 FNYEAQ. Trimming cost V 4 bases and J 1 base; bases outside gene matches: 3. The CDR3 DNA reads TGTGCCAGCAGCTCCAGGACAGGGTCCTACGAGCAGTACTTC. It yields the protein CASSSRTGSYEQYF. The full variable domain, rest sourced from reference TRBV7-6 and TRBJ2-7, is GAGVSQSPRYKVTKRGQDVALRCDPISGHVSLYWYRQALGQGPEFLTYFNYEAQQDKSGLPNDRFSAERPEGSISTLTIQRTEQRDSAMYRCASSSRTGSYEQYFGPGTRLTVT.

The chain has TRBV18 and TRBJ1-1; D is unresolved. Germline values: CDR1 KGHSH, CDR2 LQKENI. This CDR3 has 13 amino acids. Trimming cost V 2 bases and J 0 bases, with 4 bases left between them. This CDR3 is CASSPAVNTEAFF. The CDR3 DNA follows: TGTGCCAGCTCACCAGCCGTGAACACTGAAGCTTTCTTT.

This clone appeared a few times. V is TRBV27 and J is TRBJ2-2, with D unclear. The CDR3 length is 14 residues. The V end lost 2 bases, the J end lost 7 bases, and 11 bases lay between the germline ends. Germline assignment: CDR1 MNHEY and CDR2 SMNVEV (reference sequence). As DNA, the CDR3 is TGTGCCAGCAGTTTACGAAGGGTCGGCGGGGAGCTGTTTTTT. Protein: CASSLRRVGGELFF.

This chain links TRBV5-1 with TRBJ1-1, with 7 bases identical to TRBD1. With V trimmed by 4 bases and J by 6 bases, 6 bases remained unmatched. Germline CDR1 reads SGHRS; CDR2 reads YFSETQ. The CDR3 has 13 residues. CDR3 sequence (DNA): TGCGCCAGCAGCGTCGAGAGGGGGCCTGAAGCTTTCTTT. Its protein is CASSVERGPEAFF.

The chain recombines TRBV5-1 with TRBJ2-5; D call uncertain. The V end was cut by 5 bases, the J end by 4 bases, with 12 bases between. The CDR3 length is 13 residues. Germline loops: CDR1 SGHRS, CDR2 YFSETQ. CDR3 region: CASSRRLRETQYF. As DNA, the CDR3 is TGCGCCAGCAGTCGGAGATTAAGAGAGACCCAGTACTTC.

CDR3 DNA sequence: TGTGCCAGCGCTGCCGACAGGGGGCGACGGTACGAGCAGTACTTC. This encodes CASAADRGRRYEQYF. The J gene is TRBJ2-7, the V gene TRBV6-5, with 10 bases identical to TRBD1. The germline V gene encodes CDR1 MNHEY and CDR2 SVGAGI. The CDR3 has 15 residues. After removal of 8 bases from V and 4 bases from J, the junction contained 11 bases not matched to a gene.

Comments on this clone: This CDR3 is also generated by other DNA sequences in the sample. This sequence joins TRBV7-2 and TRBJ2-5; D ambiguous. Deletions cut 3 bases from V and 4 bases from J, with 6 bases between. The CDR3 length is 12 residues. In germline, CDR1 is SGHTA, CDR2 FQGNSA. For the CDR3, the DNA is TGTGCCAGCAGCTTCCCCGGAGAGACCCAGTACTTC. It translates to CASSFPGETQYF.

The chain uses TRBV27 and TRBJ2-5; D ambiguous. There are 13 residues in the CDR3. CDR1 and CDR2 (germline): MNHEY, SMNVEV (reference sequence). Trimming cost V 5 bases and J 2 bases, with 9 bases left between them. This CDR3 is CASSPDWQETQYF. The CDR3 region has the DNA TGTGCCAGCAGTCCGGATTGGCAAGAGACCCAGTACTTC.